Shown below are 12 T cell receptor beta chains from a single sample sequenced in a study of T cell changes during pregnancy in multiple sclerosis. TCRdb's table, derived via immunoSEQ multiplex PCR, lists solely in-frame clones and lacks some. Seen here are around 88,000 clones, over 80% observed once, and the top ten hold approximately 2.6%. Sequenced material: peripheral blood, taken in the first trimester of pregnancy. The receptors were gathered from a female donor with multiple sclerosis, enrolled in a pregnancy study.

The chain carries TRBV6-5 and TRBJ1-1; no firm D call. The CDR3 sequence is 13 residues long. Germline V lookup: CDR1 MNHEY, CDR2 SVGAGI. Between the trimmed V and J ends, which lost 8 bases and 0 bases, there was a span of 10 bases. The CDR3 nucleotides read TGTGCCAGCGGTAACTACATGAACACTGAAGCTTTCTTT. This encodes CASGNYMNTEAFF.

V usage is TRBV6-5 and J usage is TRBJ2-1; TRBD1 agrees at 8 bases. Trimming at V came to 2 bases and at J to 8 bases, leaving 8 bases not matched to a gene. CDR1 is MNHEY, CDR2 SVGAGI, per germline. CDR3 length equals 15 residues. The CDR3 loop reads CASSYGTGLKDEQFF. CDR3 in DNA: TGTGCCAGCAGTTACGGGACAGGATTAAAGGATGAGCAGTTCTTC.

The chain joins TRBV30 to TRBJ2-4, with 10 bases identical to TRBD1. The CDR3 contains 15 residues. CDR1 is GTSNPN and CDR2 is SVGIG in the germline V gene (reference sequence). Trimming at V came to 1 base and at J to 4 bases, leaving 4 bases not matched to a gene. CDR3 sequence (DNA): TGTGCCTGGAGTGAGGACAGGGGGGCTAAAAACATTCAGTACTTC. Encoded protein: CAWSEDRGAKNIQYF.

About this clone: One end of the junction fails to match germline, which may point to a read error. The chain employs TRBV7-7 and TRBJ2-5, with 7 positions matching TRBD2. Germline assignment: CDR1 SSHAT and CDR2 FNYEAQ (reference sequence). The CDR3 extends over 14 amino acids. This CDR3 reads CASSPTLAEETQYF. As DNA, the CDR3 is TGTGCTAGCAGCCCCACGCTAGCGGAAGAGACCCAGTACTTC.

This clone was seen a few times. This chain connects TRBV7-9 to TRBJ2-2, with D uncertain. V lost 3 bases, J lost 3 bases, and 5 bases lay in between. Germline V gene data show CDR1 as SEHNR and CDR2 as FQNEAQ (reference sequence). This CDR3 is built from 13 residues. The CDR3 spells CASSFGYTGELFF. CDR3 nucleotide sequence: TGTGCCAGCAGCTTCGGGTACACCGGGGAGCTGTTTTTT.

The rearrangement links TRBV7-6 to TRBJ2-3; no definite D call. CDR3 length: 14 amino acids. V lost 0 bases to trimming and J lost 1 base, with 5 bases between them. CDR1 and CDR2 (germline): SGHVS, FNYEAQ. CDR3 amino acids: CASSLAYRTDTQYF. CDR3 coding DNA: TGTGCCAGCAGCTTAGCCTACCGCACAGATACGCAGTATTTT.

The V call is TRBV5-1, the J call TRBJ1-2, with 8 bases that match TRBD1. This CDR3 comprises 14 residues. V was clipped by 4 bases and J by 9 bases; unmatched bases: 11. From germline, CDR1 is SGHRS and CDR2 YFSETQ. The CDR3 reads CASSPQLTGDSYTF. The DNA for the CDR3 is TGCGCCAGCAGCCCGCAACTGACAGGGGATAGCTACACCTTC.

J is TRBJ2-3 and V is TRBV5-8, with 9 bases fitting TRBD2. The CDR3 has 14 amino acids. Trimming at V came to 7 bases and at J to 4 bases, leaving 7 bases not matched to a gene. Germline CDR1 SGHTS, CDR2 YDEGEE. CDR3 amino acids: CASESGRISDTQYF. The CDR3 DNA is TGTGCCAGCGAGAGCGGGAGGATCTCAGATACGCAGTATTTT.

The CDR3 nucleotides are TGTGCCAGCAGCTTAGAAGGGGGCACTGAAGCTTTCTTT. It is translated as CASSLEGGTEAFF. The chain joins TRBV7-9 to TRBJ1-1, with D maybe TRBD1 (6 bases). The CDR3 is 13 residues long. Trimming shortened V by 1 base and J by 4 bases, and 7 bases separated the two germline ends. CDR1 is SEHNR, CDR2 FQNEAQ, per germline (reference sequence).

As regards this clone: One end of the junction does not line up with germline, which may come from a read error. CDR3 region: CASRVAGSNTGELFF. For the CDR3, the DNA is TGTGCCAGCAGAGTAGCGGGATCGAACACCGGGGAGCTGTTTTTT. The chain carries TRBV9 and TRBJ2-2, with 8 bases matching TRBD2. Germline V gene sequence: CDR1 SGDLS, CDR2 YYNGEE. The CDR3 sequence is 15 residues long. Supplemented by reference TRBV9 and TRBJ2-2, the full variable domain reads DSGVTQTPKHLITATGQRVTLRCSPRSGDLSVYWYQQSLDQGLQFLIQYYNGEERAKGNILERFSAQQFPDLHSELNLSSLELGDSALYFCASRVAGSNTGELFFGEGSRLTVL.

CDR3 sequence reads: CASSLLASEQFF. The CDR3, as DNA: TGTGCCAGCAGCTTATTAGCGAGTGAGCAGTTCTTC. The chain carries TRBV7-2 and TRBJ2-1; D perhaps matches TRBD2 (5 bases). The CDR3 sequence is 12 residues long. Deletions cut 2 bases from V and 9 bases from J, with 8 bases between. Germline loops: CDR1 SGHTA, CDR2 FQGNSA.

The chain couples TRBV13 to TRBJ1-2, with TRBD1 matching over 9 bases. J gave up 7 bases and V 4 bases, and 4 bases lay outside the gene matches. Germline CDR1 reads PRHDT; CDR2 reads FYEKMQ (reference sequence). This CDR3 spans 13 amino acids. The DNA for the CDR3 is TGTGCCAGCAGCTCGGGACAGGGACCTGGCTACACCTTC. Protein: CASSSGQGPGYTF.